Listed here are 17 T cell receptor beta chains from one sample, sequenced in a study of shared clonotypes between healthy human individuals. Clones were sequenced by immunoSEQ multiplex PCR, and TCRdb holds only the in-frame ones, with some missing. The sample consists of 600,000 to 700,000 clones, 73% of them appearing once. Sample: memory CD4+ T cells sorted from blood. The subset was: CD45RA-negative fraction. The receptors come from a woman under 40 in good health.

This clone was seen at least ten times. This sequence joins TRBV28 and TRBJ1-2, with 9 bases aligning to TRBD1. The trim removed 6 bases at V and 3 bases at J, leaving 11 bases unmatched. Germline V lookup: CDR1 MDHEN, CDR2 SYDVKM. This CDR3 has 16 amino acids. CDR3 bases: TGTGCCAGCAGCCCATCCGGGACAGGGATTCACTATGGCTACACCTTC. Translation: CASSPSGTGIHYGYTF.

In regard to this clone: Being one base from a much bigger clone, this may be a read error. Other DNA sequences of this sample code for an identical CDR3. The V call is TRBV6-5, the J call TRBJ2-3; D possibly corresponds to TRBD1 (6 bases). Trimming removed 5 bases from V and 2 bases from J, with 8 bases in between. The CDR3 runs 13 residues. Germline assignment: CDR1 MNHEY and CDR2 SVGAGI. CDR3 sequence (DNA): TGTGCCAGCAGTGGACAGAACACAGATACGCAGTATTTT. It yields the protein CASSGQNTDTQYF.

The rearrangement uses TRBV28 and TRBJ2-1, with D uncertain. Between the trimmed V and J ends, which lost 9 bases and 8 bases, there was a span of 20 bases. The CDR3 length is 14 residues. The germline gives CDR1 MDHEN, CDR2 SYDVKM. CDR3: CASCSPAASDEQFF. The CDR3 coding sequence is TGTGCCAGTTGTTCTCCGGCGGCCTCCGATGAGCAGTTCTTC.

V gene TRBV6-6 combines with J gene TRBJ1-5, with D unresolved. CDR3 length equals 13 residues. With 2 bases removed from V and 6 bases from J, the gap between germline ends came to 8 bases. Germline V gene data show CDR1 as MNHNY and CDR2 as SVGAGI (reference sequence). In DNA, the CDR3 is TGTGCCAGCAGTTACGAGGAACGTCAGCCCCAGCATTTT. Translating it yields CASSYEERQPQHF.

The rearrangement uses TRBV30 and TRBJ1-5; no firm D call. Germline loops: CDR1 GTSNPN, CDR2 SVGIG (reference sequence). The CDR3 loop spans 16 amino acids. V lost 0 bases, J lost 6 bases, and 18 bases lay in between. CDR3 loop: CAWSVRGALLGQPQHF. The CDR3, as DNA: TGTGCCTGGAGTGTACGGGGAGCCTTACTGGGTCAGCCCCAGCATTTT. Complete variable domain (other parts from reference TRBV30 and TRBJ1-5): SQTIHQWPATLVQPVGSPLSLECTVEGTSNPNLYWYRQAAGRGLQLLFYSVGIGQISSEVPQNLSASRPQDRQFILSSKKLLLSDSGFYLCAWSVRGALLGQPQHFGDGTRLSIL.

V and J are TRBV9 and TRBJ2-2, with D possibly matching TRBD1 (6 bases). V lost 0 bases and J 2 bases, leaving 11 bases between the germline ends. The CDR3 is made up of 16 amino acids. Per the germline V gene, CDR1 is SGDLS and CDR2 is YYNGEE. CDR3 sequence: CASSVVWGLNTGELFF. CDR3 in DNA: TGTGCCAGCAGCGTAGTTTGGGGGCTTAACACCGGGGAGCTGTTTTTT. The full variable domain, rest sourced from reference TRBV9 and TRBJ2-2, is DSGVTQTPKHLITATGQRVTLRCSPRSGDLSVYWYQQSLDQGLQFLIQYYNGEERAKGNILERFSAQQFPDLHSELNLSSLELGDSALYFCASSVVWGLNTGELFFGEGSRLTVL.

J is TRBJ2-5 and V is TRBV18, with a tentative D call TRBD1 (5 bases). Deletions cut 6 bases from V and 3 bases from J, with 14 bases between. CDR3 length: 14 residues. In germline, CDR1 is KGHSH, CDR2 LQKENI. CDR3 region: CASSQRAGKETQYF. CDR3 sequence (DNA): TGTGCCAGCTCTCAAAGGGCAGGGAAAGAGACCCAGTACTTC.

The V gene is TRBV27, the J gene TRBJ2-5, with 7 positions matching TRBD2. The CDR3 has 14 residues. CDR1 and CDR2 (germline): MNHEY, SMNVEV (reference sequence). Trimming removed 3 bases from V and 2 bases from J; junction bases left unmatched: 3. DNA for the CDR3: TGTGCCAGCAGTTTTTCTAGCGGTCAAGAGACCCAGTACTTC. Its protein is CASSFSSGQETQYF.

The chain uses TRBV6-6 and TRBJ1-4, with D unresolved. V lost 7 bases and J 4 bases, leaving 13 bases between the germline ends. This CDR3 has 14 residues. Germline V CDR1 and CDR2: MNHNY, SVGAGI (reference sequence). The CDR3 sequence is CASTLLEGNEKLFF. The CDR3 bases are TGTGCCAGCACCCTTCTGGAGGGTAATGAAAAACTGTTTTTT.

This clone occurred many times. The sample contains more than one DNA sequence encoding this CDR3. The J gene is TRBJ2-5, the V gene TRBV18; unclear D gene. This CDR3 is 11 amino acids long. Trimming pared 6 bases from V and 2 bases from J, leaving 4 bases between. Germline V gene data show CDR1 as KGHSH and CDR2 as LQKENI. CDR3 residues: CASSPQETQYF. DNA for the CDR3: TGTGCCAGCTCTCCTCAAGAGACCCAGTACTTC.

The rearrangement links TRBV5-8 to TRBJ2-7; TRBD2 matches 9 bases. V was pared by 0 bases and J by 2 bases, with 18 bases of the junction left unmatched. The V gene's germline CDR1 is SGHTS and CDR2 YDEGEE. The length of the CDR3 is 20 residues. As DNA, the CDR3 is TGTGCCAGCAGCTTGGCCGGAGGTAGCGGGAGACATTGGGTTGCCTACGAGCAGTACTTC. Protein: CASSLAGGSGRHWVAYEQYF.

The rearrangement links TRBV28 to TRBJ1-2; 7 bases align to TRBD1. This CDR3 is 16 amino acids long. From germline, CDR1 is MDHEN and CDR2 SYDVKM. The junction had 20 bases not matched to a gene; V was cut back by 11 bases and J by 5 bases. The CDR3 loop is CAQQYFKGAAKYGYTF. CDR3 DNA: TGTGCCCAGCAGTATTTTAAGGGGGCCGCGAAATATGGCTACACCTTC.

This clone appeared a few times. The J gene is TRBJ2-2, the V gene TRBV5-4, with 7 bases lining up with TRBD1. Germline loops: CDR1 SGHNT, CDR2 YYREEE (reference sequence). Trimming took 3 bases from V and 1 from J; bases not matched to a gene: 3. The CDR3 extends over 15 amino acids. The CDR3 sequence is CASSSNRGNTGELFF. The CDR3 nucleotides read TGTGCCAGCAGCTCAAACAGGGGGAACACCGGGGAGCTGTTTTTT.

The gene calls are TRBV29-1 and TRBJ1-1; no clear D. The CDR3 runs to 12 residues. Germline loops: CDR1 SQVTM, CDR2 ANQGSEA. Trimming took off 6 bases at V and 4 bases at J, with 12 bases between the two ends. As DNA, the CDR3 is TGCAGCGTCGTGGACGTAAGCACTGAAGCTTTCTTT. Translating gives CSVVDVSTEAFF.

This chain links TRBV5-1 with TRBJ2-7; no clear D gene. The germline V gene encodes CDR1 SGHRS and CDR2 YFSETQ. V shed 4 bases and J shed 6 bases, with 14 bases lying between them. The CDR3 runs 13 residues. Written as DNA, the CDR3 is TGCGCCAGCAGCCCGGAGACTCCCGCCGAGCAGTACTTC. This translates into CASSPETPAEQYF.

CDR3 region: CASSLPTVAKQETQYF. CDR3 nucleotide sequence: TGCGCCAGCAGCTTGCCGACAGTGGCTAAGCAAGAGACCCAGTACTTC. J is TRBJ2-5 and V is TRBV5-1; D may be TRBD1 (5 bases). The CDR3 sequence is 16 residues long. CDR1 SGHRS and CDR2 YFSETQ come from the germline V gene. V lost 1 base and J lost 2, with 15 bases in between.

The rearrangement links TRBV4-1 to TRBJ2-7; a possible D gene is TRBD1 (7 bases). V lost 1 base and J 6 bases, leaving 16 bases between the germline ends. The CDR3 has 15 residues. The germline V gene encodes CDR1 MGHRA and CDR2 YSYEKL. CDR3 nucleotide sequence: TGCGCCAGCAGCCAAGGGTTCAGGGGGGTAGGCGAGCAGTACTTC. Its translation: CASSQGFRGVGEQYF.